These 21 T cell receptor beta chains share one sample of origin, sequenced in a study of STAT5B mutations in CD4+ large granular lymphocyte leukemia (dated 2022 in TCRdb). Library preparation was by the immunoSEQ multiplex PCR assay. As stored in TCRdb, this immuneACCESS dataset retains in-frame rearrangements with V and J assigned. A fraction of the clones does not appear; measured against another copy, unresolved V genes explain less than half of the discrepancy, and the remainder lacks a known reason. Present in this sample are tens of thousands of clones, 65% to 70% of which were seen just once. In total, the top ten clones hold 2.5% to 3% of the sample. Input material: CD4+ T cells from blood buffy coats. The receptors here all came from a human donor in good health.

There are a few counts of this clone. This chain connects TRBV5-4 to TRBJ1-2; unclear D gene. The V end was cut by 2 bases, the J end by 0 bases, with 8 bases between. This CDR3 region has 14 residues. The germline CDR1 and CDR2 sequences are SGHNT and YYREEE (reference sequence). The CDR3 protein is CASSFFETNYGYTF. The CDR3 DNA is TGTGCCAGCAGCTTCTTTGAAACTAACTATGGCTACACCTTC.

This chain joins TRBV29-1 and TRBJ2-7; D gene ambiguous. This CDR3 contains 12 residues. Germline V gene sequence: CDR1 SQVTM, CDR2 ANQGSEA. V was cut by 4 bases and J by 1 base, with 8 bases left in between. CDR3 protein: CSVVKDSYEQYF. The CDR3 nucleotides read TGCAGCGTTGTTAAGGATTCCTACGAGCAGTACTTC.

This clone turned up a few times. The chain couples TRBV30 to TRBJ2-3; no clear D. V shed 2 bases and J shed 2 bases, with 8 bases lying between them. The CDR3 is 13 amino acids. Per the germline V gene, CDR1 is GTSNPN and CDR2 is SVGIG (reference sequence). DNA for the CDR3: TGTGCCTGGAGTCCCGAGATCACAGATACGCAGTATTTT. Translating it yields CAWSPEITDTQYF. The whole variable domain, filled in from reference TRBV30 and TRBJ2-3, reads SQTIHQWPATLVQPVGSPLSLECTVEGTSNPNLYWYRQAAGRGLQLLFYSVGIGQISSEVPQNLSASRPQDRQFILSSKKLLLSDSGFYLCAWSPEITDTQYFGPGTRLTVL.

This clone showed up just a few times. This chain joins TRBV5-1 and TRBJ1-1, with 11 bases identical to TRBD1. CDR3 length equals 18 residues. Germline CDR1 SGHRS, CDR2 YFSETQ. V was clipped by 1 base and J by 0 bases; unmatched bases: 8. CDR3 DNA sequence: TGCGCCAGCAGCTTGAGCTCCGGGACAGGGGGTTTGAACACTGAAGCTTTCTTT. This translates into CASSLSSGTGGLNTEAFF. Complete variable domain (other parts from reference TRBV5-1 and TRBJ1-1): KAGVTQTPRYLIKTRGQQVTLSCSPISGHRSVSWYQQTPGQGLQFLFEYFSETQRNKGNFPGRFSGRQFSNSRSEMNVSTLELGDSALYLCASSLSSGTGGLNTEAFFGQGTRLTVV.

This clone was detected only once. This rearrangement joins TRBV7-2 to TRBJ2-7, with 7 bases that match TRBD1. J gave up 2 bases and V 3 bases, and 10 bases lay outside the gene matches. This CDR3 spans 16 amino acids. CDR1 is SGHTA, CDR2 FQGNSA, per germline. The CDR3 DNA sequence: TGTGCCAGCAGCTTCCCTCGGGACAGAGTCACCTACGAGCAGTACTTC. Its translation: CASSFPRDRVTYEQYF.

The chain is built from TRBV9 and TRBJ1-2; D might be TRBD1 (5 bases). The length of the CDR3 is 15 residues. Germline CDR1 and CDR2: SGDLS and YYNGEE. The V end lost 4 bases, the J end lost 7 bases, and 20 bases lay between the germline ends. CDR3 region: CASSFLGVLESGYTF. CDR3 in DNA: TGTGCCAGCAGCTTTCTAGGGGTTCTGGAAAGTGGCTACACCTTC. The full variable domain, its missing parts supplied by reference TRBV9 and TRBJ1-2, is DSGVTQTPKHLITATGQRVTLRCSPRSGDLSVYWYQQSLDQGLQFLIQYYNGEERAKGNILERFSAQQFPDLHSELNLSSLELGDSALYFCASSFLGVLESGYTFGSGTRLTVV.

The chain carries TRBV9 and TRBJ2-2, with D possibly TRBD1 on 6 matching bases. The CDR3 totals 16 residues. Germline V lookup: CDR1 SGDLS, CDR2 YYNGEE. V lost 0 bases to trimming and J lost 4 bases, with 13 bases between them. Here the CDR3 DNA reads TGTGCCAGCAGCGTAGCTACTACAGGGTTCACCGGGGAGCTGTTTTTT. It is translated as CASSVATTGFTGELFF.

The CDR3 DNA sequence: TGTGCCAGCAGCTTAGGCGGGGGGGCCACGCAGACCCAGTACTTC. This gives the protein CASSLGGGATQTQYF. This chain uses TRBV11-2 with TRBJ2-5; 9 nucleotides agree with TRBD2. This CDR3 spans 15 amino acids. V dropped 1 base and J dropped 6; count of bases not matched to a gene: 6. Germline values: CDR1 SGHAT, CDR2 FQNNGV.

This clone was observed once. The chain has TRBV27 and TRBJ2-6; D possibly matches TRBD1 or TRBD2 (5 bases each). Germline V gene lookup returns CDR1 MNHEY and CDR2 SMNVEV (reference sequence). Trimming took off 3 bases at V and 0 bases at J, with 9 bases between the two ends. The CDR3 covers 16 residues. DNA for the CDR3: TGTGCCAGCAGTTTTTGGGGGATCTCTGGGGCCAACGTCCTGACTTTC. Translated: CASSFWGISGANVLTF.

The chain couples TRBV2 to TRBJ1-2, with D possibly being TRBD1 (6 bases). The CDR3 totals 15 residues. V dropped 5 bases and J dropped 4 bases, with 17 bases sitting between them. CDR1 is SNHLY and CDR2 is FYNNEI in the germline V gene. CDR3 DNA sequence: TGTGCCAGCAGTCTGGACAGCGCAATCCCCTATGGCTACACCTTC. Protein product: CASSLDSAIPYGYTF.

The J gene is TRBJ2-2, the V gene TRBV9; D is possibly TRBD1 (6 bases). Trimming stripped 0 bases from V and 6 bases from J, with 15 bases between. Germline lookup yields CDR1 SGDLS and CDR2 YYNGEE. The CDR3 has 16 amino acids. CDR3 DNA sequence: TGTGCCAGCAGCGTAGAGGACCCAGGGGTCTCCGGGGAGCTGTTTTTT. Protein sequence: CASSVEDPGVSGELFF.

The V call is TRBV7-2, the J call TRBJ2-7, with 9 bases fitting TRBD1. This CDR3 comprises 14 residues. The germline V gene has CDR1 SGHTA and CDR2 FQGNSA. V gave up 7 bases and J gave up 0 bases; unmatched junction bases: 4. CDR3 residues: CASTKTGGSYEQYF. CDR3 bases: TGTGCCAGCACCAAGACAGGGGGCTCCTACGAGCAGTACTTC.

CDR3 region: CAWGENSPLHF. The CDR3 bases are TGTGCCTGGGGGGAAAATTCACCCCTCCACTTT. The genes are TRBV30 and TRBJ1-6; no clear D gene. Germline CDR1 is GTSNPN and CDR2 is SVGIG (reference sequence). The CDR3 length is 11 residues. V lost 5 bases to trimming and J lost 7 bases, with 6 bases between them.

V is TRBV19 and J is TRBJ2-4; TRBD1 matches 8 bases. CDR1 LNHDA and CDR2 SQIVND come from the germline V gene (reference sequence). The CDR3 spans 15 residues. V shed 6 bases, J shed 7 bases, and the junction held 11 bases outside the gene matches. The chain's CDR3 is CASRLGDRSLNIQYF. DNA for the CDR3: TGTGCCAGTAGGCTAGGGGACAGGTCTTTGAACATTCAGTACTTC.

The V gene is TRBV5-4, the J gene TRBJ1-2; the D gene is possibly TRBD1 (6 bases). CDR3 size: 13 residues. The germline gives CDR1 SGHNT, CDR2 YYREEE (reference sequence). V lost 0 bases, J lost 4 bases, and 7 bases lay in between. This chain's CDR3 is CASSLDRVYGYTF. The CDR3 region has the DNA TGTGCCAGCAGCTTGGACAGGGTCTATGGCTACACCTTC.

This clone was recorded once. The V gene is TRBV30, the J gene TRBJ2-7; tentative D call: TRBD1 (6 bases). Per the germline V gene, CDR1 is GTSNPN and CDR2 is SVGIG (reference sequence). V was trimmed by 0 bases and J by 3 bases, leaving 15 bases between them. The CDR3 has 15 residues. For the CDR3, the DNA is TGTGCCTGGAGTGTTGGAGCAGGGGTTCTCTACGAGCAGTACTTC. Protein product: CAWSVGAGVLYEQYF.

This rearrangement joins TRBV6-5 to TRBJ2-5; D ambiguous. The length of the CDR3 is 13 residues. Germline V lookup: CDR1 MNHEY, CDR2 SVGAGI. V dropped 6 bases and J dropped 1 base, with 9 bases sitting between them. In DNA form, the CDR3 reads TGTGCCAGCAGATCGGACGGCCAAGAGACCCAGTACTTC. This codes for CASRSDGQETQYF.

This chain links TRBV6-5 with TRBJ1-1, with no clear D. Between the trimmed V and J ends, which lost 4 bases and 1 base, there was a span of 13 bases. Germline CDR1 is MNHEY and CDR2 is SVGAGI. The CDR3 runs to 15 residues. In nucleotides, the CDR3 is TGTGCCAGCAGTTCCCCCAGTCAGCCGAACACTGAAGCTTTCTTT. As protein: CASSSPSQPNTEAFF.

The CDR3 region is CASSRGGMNTEAFF. For the CDR3, the DNA is TGTGCCAGCAGTCGTGGGGGGATGAACACTGAAGCTTTCTTT. The rearrangement uses TRBV9 and TRBJ1-1; maybe TRBD1 (5 bases). The CDR3 extends over 14 amino acids. V was cut by 5 bases and J by 0 bases, with 11 bases left in between. Germline lookup yields CDR1 SGDLS and CDR2 YYNGEE.

The chain links TRBV28 to TRBJ1-5; TRBD1 matches at 7 bases. Germline values: CDR1 MDHEN, CDR2 SYDVKM. The CDR3 extends over 14 amino acids. J was trimmed by 7 bases and V by 7 bases; bases with no gene match: 10. The CDR3 nucleotides read TGTGCCAGCACCCCGGTCCAGGGGGTCCAGCCCCAGCATTTT. It encodes CASTPVQGVQPQHF.

This clone was seen a handful of times. V and J are TRBV23-1 and TRBJ1-2, with TRBD1 identical over 7 bases. TRBV23-1 is an ORF, and what it does is uncertain. The CDR3 runs 15 residues. V gave up 0 bases and J gave up 9 bases; unmatched junction bases: 10. The CDR3 sequence is CASSQSVGQGESYTF. CDR3 nucleotide sequence: TGCGCCAGCAGTCAATCTGTAGGGCAGGGGGAGAGCTACACCTTC.